These 10 T cell receptor beta chains share one sample of origin, sequenced in a study of shared clonotypes between healthy human individuals. Data came from immunoSEQ multiplex PCR; TCRdb stores just in-frame clones and leaves some out. Of 2 million to 2.5 million clones listed, 90% to 95% are singletons. Sequencing was performed on naive CD4+ T cells sorted from blood. The subset denotes: CD45RA+ positively selected. These receptors all stem from a man aged 18 to 30 in good health.

CDR3 in amino acids: CASSSPLAGPYEQYF. The CDR3 DNA is TGTGCCAGCAGCTCCCCCCTAGCGGGGCCCTACGAGCAGTACTTC. The genes are TRBV7-2 and TRBJ2-7; TRBD2 agrees at 9 bases. J lost 2 bases, V lost 4 bases, and 6 bases had no gene match. The CDR3 extends over 15 amino acids. CDR1 SGHTA and CDR2 FQGNSA come from the germline V gene.

This chain joins TRBV2 and TRBJ2-5, with a tentative D call TRBD1 (6 bases). The CDR3 extends over 14 amino acids. Trimming pared 4 bases from V and 1 base from J, leaving 10 bases between. Germline CDR1 and CDR2: SNHLY and FYNNEI. The CDR3 here is CASSAGTPQETQYF. CDR3 sequence (DNA): TGTGCCAGCAGTGCCGGGACACCCCAAGAGACCCAGTACTTC.

Concerning this clone itself: The same CDR3 arises from other DNA sequences in this sample as well. V gene TRBV5-1 combines with J gene TRBJ2-7, with D possibly TRBD1 on 5 matching bases. The germline V gene has CDR1 SGHRS and CDR2 YFSETQ. The CDR3 runs to 14 residues. Trimming took 2 bases from V and 0 from J, leaving 9 bases between them. The CDR3 sequence: CASSFPDNSYEQYF. In DNA, the CDR3 is TGCGCCAGCAGCTTCCCGGACAACTCCTACGAGCAGTACTTC.

The chain links TRBV7-8 to TRBJ2-7; D may be TRBD1 (6 bases). The CDR3 is 15 amino acids. The V and J ends lost 2 bases and 0 bases respectively, with 11 bases between them. Germline CDR1 SGHVS, CDR2 FQNEAQ. The CDR3 sequence: CASSLPAGASYEQYF. The CDR3 nucleotides are TGTGCCAGCAGCTTACCGGCAGGGGCCTCCTACGAGCAGTACTTC. Drawing the rest from reference TRBV7-8 and TRBJ2-7, the complete variable domain is GAGVSQSPRYKVAKRGQDVALRCDPISGHVSLFWYQQALGQGPEFLTYFQNEAQLDKSGLPSDRFFAERPEGSVSTLKIQRTQQEDSAVYLCASSLPAGASYEQYFGPGTRLTVT.

The chain links TRBV5-1 to TRBJ2-5; 9 bases map to TRBD2. The CDR3 contains 16 residues. Germline-derived CDR1 and CDR2 are SGHRS and YFSETQ. V shed 4 bases, J shed 5 bases, and the junction held 12 bases outside the gene matches. This chain's CDR3 is CASSPGNSGSRETQYF. CDR3 in DNA: TGCGCCAGCAGCCCGGGAAATAGCGGGAGTAGGGAGACCCAGTACTTC.

As concerns this clone: Other DNA variants within this sample encode the same CDR3. Here the CDR3 reads CASRLGTEAFF. Written as DNA, the CDR3 is TGTGCCAGCCGGCTCGGCACTGAAGCTTTCTTT. The chain couples TRBV6-5 to TRBJ1-1; D not resolved. Germline CDR1 is MNHEY and CDR2 is SVGAGI. V was trimmed by 8 bases and J by 4 bases, leaving 8 bases between them. This CDR3 is 11 amino acids long.

CDR3 sequence (DNA): TGTGCCAGCAGTTTCTCTGGGGGGGAGCTGTTTTTT. It specifies CASSFSGGELFF. V usage is TRBV2 and J usage is TRBJ2-2; D is ambiguous. V was cut by 5 bases and J by 8 bases, with 9 bases left in between. The germline gives CDR1 SNHLY, CDR2 FYNNEI. The CDR3 covers 12 residues.

As for this clone: Other DNA sequences of this sample code for an identical CDR3. This chain joins TRBV6-5 and TRBJ2-7; 7 bases match TRBD1. Trimming at V came to 0 bases and at J to 0 bases, leaving 2 bases not matched to a gene. This CDR3 has 15 amino acids. Germline lookup yields CDR1 MNHEY and CDR2 SVGAGI. CDR3 sequence reads: CASSYSTGFSYEQYF. The CDR3 DNA sequence: TGTGCCAGCAGTTACTCGACAGGGTTCTCCTACGAGCAGTACTTC.

V gene TRBV29-1 combines with J gene TRBJ2-3; the D gene is possibly TRBD2 (6 bases). Germline V gene lookup returns CDR1 SQVTM and CDR2 ANQGSEA. The CDR3 covers 14 residues. V was pared by 1 base and J by 3 bases, with 11 bases between. CDR3 DNA sequence: TGCAGCGTTGAAGTAGCGGCGGGTACAGATACGCAGTATTTT. This sequence encodes CSVEVAAGTDTQYF.

V and J are TRBV7-2 and TRBJ2-1; 8 nucleotides match TRBD2. The V gene end was trimmed by 0 bases and the J gene end by 7 bases; junction bases not matched to a gene: 8. Germline V CDR1 and CDR2: SGHTA, FQGNSA. The CDR3 spans 16 residues. This CDR3 reads CASSLAPGGPQNEQFF. DNA of the CDR3: TGTGCCAGCAGCTTAGCTCCGGGAGGGCCGCAGAATGAGCAGTTCTTC. Full variable domain (remainder filled in from reference TRBV7-2 and TRBJ2-1): GAGVSQSPSNKVTEKGKDVELRCDPISGHTALYWYRQSLGQGLEFLIYFQGNSAPDKSGLPSDRFSAERTGGSVSTLTIQRTQQEDSAVYLCASSLAPGGPQNEQFFGPGTRLTVL.